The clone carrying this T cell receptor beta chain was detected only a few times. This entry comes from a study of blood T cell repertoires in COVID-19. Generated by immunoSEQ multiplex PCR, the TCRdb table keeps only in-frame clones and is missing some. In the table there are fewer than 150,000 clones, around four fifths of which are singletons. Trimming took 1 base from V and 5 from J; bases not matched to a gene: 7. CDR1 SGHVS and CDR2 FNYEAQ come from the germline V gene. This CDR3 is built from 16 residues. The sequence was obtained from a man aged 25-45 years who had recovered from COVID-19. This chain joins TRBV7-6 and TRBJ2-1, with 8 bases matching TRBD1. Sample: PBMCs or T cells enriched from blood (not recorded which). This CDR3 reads CASSLEVGQVDNEQFF. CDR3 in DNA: TGTGCCAGCAGCTTAGAGGTGGGACAGGTCGACAATGAGCAGTTCTTC.